This T cell receptor beta chain was profiled in a study of shared clonotypes between healthy human individuals. Whole-study context: Three plates each covered CD4 naive and memory; CD8 naive two, CD8 memory one.

CDR1 and CDR2 from the germline V gene are SGDLS and YYNGEE. The trim removed 4 bases at V and 2 bases at J, leaving 8 bases unmatched. This CDR3 spans 15 amino acids. A word on this clone: Its target is not known.

Findings and limits, study-wide: Clonotype sharing among donors was expected to depend on sequencing depth. It was observed that 5% to 6.5% of naive CD4 clonotypes were shared across four donors.

Naive CD8 cells lacked CD45RO, underwent positive selection for CCR7 and left out terminally differentiated effector memory CD45RA+ cells. The donors, healthy adults who were HIV-negative, had experienced no recent acute infections or vaccinations. Sequencing used immunoSEQ multiplex PCR; TCRdb keeps in-frame clones, though not all of them. Of over 800,000 clones in the sample, 80% to 95% were seen once. Material for sequencing was naive CD8+ T cells sorted from blood. The TCR was taken from a man aged 25-45 years in good health. The chain couples TRBV9 to TRBJ2-7; 8 positions agree with TRBD2. The CDR3 here is CASSPRGGLAYEQYF. For the CDR3, the DNA is TGTGCCAGCAGCCCGAGAGGGGGACTAGCCTACGAGCAGTACTTC.